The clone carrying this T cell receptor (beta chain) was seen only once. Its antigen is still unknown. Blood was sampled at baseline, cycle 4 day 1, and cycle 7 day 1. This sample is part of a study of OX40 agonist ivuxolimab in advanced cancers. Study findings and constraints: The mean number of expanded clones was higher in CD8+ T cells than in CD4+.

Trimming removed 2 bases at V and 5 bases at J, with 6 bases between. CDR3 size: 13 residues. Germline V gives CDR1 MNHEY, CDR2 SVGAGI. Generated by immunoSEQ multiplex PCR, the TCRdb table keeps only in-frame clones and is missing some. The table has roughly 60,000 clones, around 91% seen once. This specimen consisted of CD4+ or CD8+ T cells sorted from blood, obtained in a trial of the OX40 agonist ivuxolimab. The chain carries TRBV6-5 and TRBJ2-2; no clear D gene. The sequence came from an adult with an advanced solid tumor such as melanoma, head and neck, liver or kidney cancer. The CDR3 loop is CASSYSQTGELFF. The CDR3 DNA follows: TGTGCCAGCAGTTACAGCCAGACCGGGGAGCTGTTTTTT.